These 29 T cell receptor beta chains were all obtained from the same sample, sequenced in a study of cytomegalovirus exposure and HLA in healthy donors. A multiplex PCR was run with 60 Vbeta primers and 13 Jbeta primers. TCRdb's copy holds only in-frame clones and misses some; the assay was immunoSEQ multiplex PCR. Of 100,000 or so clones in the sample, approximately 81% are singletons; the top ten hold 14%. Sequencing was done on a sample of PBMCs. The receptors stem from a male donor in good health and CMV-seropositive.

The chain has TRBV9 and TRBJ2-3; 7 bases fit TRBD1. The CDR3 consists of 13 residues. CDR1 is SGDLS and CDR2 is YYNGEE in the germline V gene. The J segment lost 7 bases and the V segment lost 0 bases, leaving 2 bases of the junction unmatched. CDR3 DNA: TGTGCCAGCAGCGTAGGACAGGGTCATACGCAGTATTTT. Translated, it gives CASSVGQGHTQYF.

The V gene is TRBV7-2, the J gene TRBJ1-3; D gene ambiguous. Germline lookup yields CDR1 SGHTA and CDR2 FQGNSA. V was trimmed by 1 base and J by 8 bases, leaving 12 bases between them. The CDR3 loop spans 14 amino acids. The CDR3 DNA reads TGTGCCAGCAGCTTAGACGGGTCGAGGGACACCATATATTTT. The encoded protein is CASSLDGSRDTIYF.

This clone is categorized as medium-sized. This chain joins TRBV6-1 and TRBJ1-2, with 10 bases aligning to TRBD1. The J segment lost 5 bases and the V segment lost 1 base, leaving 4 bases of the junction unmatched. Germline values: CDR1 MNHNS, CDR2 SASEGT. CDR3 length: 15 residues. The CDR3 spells CASSEETGGVYGYTF. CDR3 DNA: TGTGCCAGCAGTGAAGAGACAGGGGGCGTTTATGGCTACACCTTC.

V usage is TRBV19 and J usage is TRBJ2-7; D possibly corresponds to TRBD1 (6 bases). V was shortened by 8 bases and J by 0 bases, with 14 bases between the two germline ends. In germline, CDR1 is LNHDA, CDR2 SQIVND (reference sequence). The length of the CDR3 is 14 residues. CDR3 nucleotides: TGTGCCAGTGGTTCGGGGACATTCTCCTACGAGCAGTACTTC. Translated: CASGSGTFSYEQYF.

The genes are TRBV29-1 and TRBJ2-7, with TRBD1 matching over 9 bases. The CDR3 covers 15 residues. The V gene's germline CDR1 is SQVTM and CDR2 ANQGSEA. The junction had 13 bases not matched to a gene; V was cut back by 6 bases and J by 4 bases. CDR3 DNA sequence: TGCAGCGTGGGCAGAGGGGGACAGGGACGATACGAGCAGTACTTC. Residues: CSVGRGGQGRYEQYF.

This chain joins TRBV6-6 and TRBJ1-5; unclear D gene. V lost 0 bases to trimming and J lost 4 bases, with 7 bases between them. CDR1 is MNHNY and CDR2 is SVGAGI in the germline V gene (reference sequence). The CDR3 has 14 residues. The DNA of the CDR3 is TGTGCCAGCAGTTACTCACCCAGGAATCAGCCCCAGCATTTT. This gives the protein CASSYSPRNQPQHF.

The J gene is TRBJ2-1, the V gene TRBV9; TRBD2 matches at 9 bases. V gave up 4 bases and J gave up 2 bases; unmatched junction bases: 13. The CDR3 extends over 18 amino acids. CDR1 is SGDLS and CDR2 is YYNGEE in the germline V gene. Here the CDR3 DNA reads TGTGCCAGCAGCCCCTCTAGTTGGGGCGGGGGGGCCTACAATGAGCAGTTCTTC. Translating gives CASSPSSWGGGAYNEQFF.

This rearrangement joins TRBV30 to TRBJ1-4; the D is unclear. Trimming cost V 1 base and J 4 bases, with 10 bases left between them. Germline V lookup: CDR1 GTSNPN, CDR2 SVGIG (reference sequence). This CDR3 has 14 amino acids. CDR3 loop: CAWSGRKVNEKLFF. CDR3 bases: TGTGCCTGGAGTGGCAGGAAAGTTAATGAAAAACTGTTTTTT.

The CDR3 region has the DNA TGTGCCAGCAGCTTAATCCAGGATAATGAAAAACTGTTTTTT. As protein: CASSLIQDNEKLFF. The chain joins TRBV7-9 to TRBJ1-4, with unresolved D. The CDR3 extends over 14 amino acids. The ends were cut back, 2 bases at V and 4 bases at J, with 8 bases in the middle. Germline V gene data show CDR1 as SEHNR and CDR2 as FQNEAQ (reference sequence).

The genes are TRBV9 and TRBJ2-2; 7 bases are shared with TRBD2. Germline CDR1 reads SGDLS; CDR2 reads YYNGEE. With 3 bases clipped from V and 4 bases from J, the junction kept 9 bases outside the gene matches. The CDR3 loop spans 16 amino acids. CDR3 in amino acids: CASSAPGLPVTGELFF. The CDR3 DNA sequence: TGTGCCAGCAGCGCCCCGGGACTACCGGTCACCGGGGAGCTGTTTTTT.

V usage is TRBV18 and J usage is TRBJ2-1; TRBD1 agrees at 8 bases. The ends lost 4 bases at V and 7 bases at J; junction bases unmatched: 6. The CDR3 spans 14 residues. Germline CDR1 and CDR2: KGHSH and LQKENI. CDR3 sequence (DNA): TGTGCCAGCTCACATGCAGGGGGCGCGAATGAGCAGTTCTTC. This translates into CASSHAGGANEQFF.

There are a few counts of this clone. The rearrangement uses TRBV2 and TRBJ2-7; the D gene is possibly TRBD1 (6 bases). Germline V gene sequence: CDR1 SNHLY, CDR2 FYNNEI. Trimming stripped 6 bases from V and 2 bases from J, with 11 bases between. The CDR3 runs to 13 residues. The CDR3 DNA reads TGTGCCAGCAGGGAGGACAGCCCCTACGAGCAGTACTTC. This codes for CASREDSPYEQYF.

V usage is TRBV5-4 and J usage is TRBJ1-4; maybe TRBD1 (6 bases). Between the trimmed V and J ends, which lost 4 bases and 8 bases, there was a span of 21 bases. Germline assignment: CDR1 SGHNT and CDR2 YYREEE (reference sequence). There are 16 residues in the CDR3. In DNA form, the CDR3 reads TGTGCCAGCAGCCCGACGGGCGGGGGGCAACGGGAAAAACTGTTTTTT. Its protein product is CASSPTGGGQREKLFF. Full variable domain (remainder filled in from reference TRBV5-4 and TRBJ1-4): ETGVTQSPTHLIKTRGQQVTLRCSSQSGHNTVSWYQQALGQGPQFIFQYYREEENGRGNFPPRFSGLQFPNYSSELNVNALELDDSALYLCASSPTGGGQREKLFFGSGTQLSVL.

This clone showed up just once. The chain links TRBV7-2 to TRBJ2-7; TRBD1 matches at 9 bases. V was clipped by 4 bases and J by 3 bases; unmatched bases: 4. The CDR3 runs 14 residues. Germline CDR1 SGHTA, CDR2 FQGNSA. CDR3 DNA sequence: TGTGCCAGCAGCTCGGGGACAGGGCTCTACGAGCAGTACTTC. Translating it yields CASSSGTGLYEQYF.

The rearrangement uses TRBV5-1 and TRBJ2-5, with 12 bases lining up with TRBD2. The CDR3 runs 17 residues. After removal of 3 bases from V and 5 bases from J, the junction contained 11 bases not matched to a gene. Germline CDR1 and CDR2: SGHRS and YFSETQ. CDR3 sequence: CASSSTSGLAGGETQYF. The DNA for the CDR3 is TGCGCCAGCAGCTCCACGTCGGGACTAGCGGGTGGTGAGACCCAGTACTTC. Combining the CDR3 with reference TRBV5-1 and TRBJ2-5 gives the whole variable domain KAGVTQTPRYLIKTRGQQVTLSCSPISGHRSVSWYQQTPGQGLQFLFEYFSETQRNKGNFPGRFSGRQFSNSRSEMNVSTLELGDSALYLCASSSTSGLAGGETQYFGPGTRLLVL.

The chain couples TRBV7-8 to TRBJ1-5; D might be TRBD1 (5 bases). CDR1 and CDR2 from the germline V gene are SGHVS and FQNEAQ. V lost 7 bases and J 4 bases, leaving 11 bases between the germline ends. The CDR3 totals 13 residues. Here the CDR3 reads CASKNGGNQPQHF. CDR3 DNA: TGTGCCAGCAAAAATGGGGGGAATCAGCCCCAGCATTTT.

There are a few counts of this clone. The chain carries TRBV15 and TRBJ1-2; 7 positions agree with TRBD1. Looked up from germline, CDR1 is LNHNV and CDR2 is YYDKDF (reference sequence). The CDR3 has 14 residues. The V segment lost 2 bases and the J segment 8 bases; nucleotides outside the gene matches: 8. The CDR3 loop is CATSRHPQGDGYTF. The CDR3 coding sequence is TGTGCCACCAGCAGACACCCCCAGGGGGACGGCTACACCTTC.

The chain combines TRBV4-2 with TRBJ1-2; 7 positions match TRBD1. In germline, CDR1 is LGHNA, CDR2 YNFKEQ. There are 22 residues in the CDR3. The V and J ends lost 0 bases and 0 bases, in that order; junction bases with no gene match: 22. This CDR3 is CASSQDSLPRGQLLPSNYGYTF. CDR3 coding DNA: TGTGCCAGCAGCCAAGATTCCCTTCCTCGGGGACAGTTACTACCCTCTAACTATGGCTACACCTTC.

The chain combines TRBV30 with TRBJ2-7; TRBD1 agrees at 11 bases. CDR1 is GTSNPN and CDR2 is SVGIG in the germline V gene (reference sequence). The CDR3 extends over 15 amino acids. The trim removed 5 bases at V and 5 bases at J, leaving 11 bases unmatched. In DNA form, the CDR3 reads TGTGCCTGGGGGGCGGGACAGGGGGTTGCCCACGAGCAGTACTTC. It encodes CAWGAGQGVAHEQYF.

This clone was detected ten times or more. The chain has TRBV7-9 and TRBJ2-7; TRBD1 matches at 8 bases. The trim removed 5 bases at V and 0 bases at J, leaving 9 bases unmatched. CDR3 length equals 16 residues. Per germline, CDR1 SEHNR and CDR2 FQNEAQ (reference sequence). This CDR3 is CASSPTTGVSSYEQYF. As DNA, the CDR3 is TGTGCCAGCAGCCCCACGACAGGGGTCAGCTCCTACGAGCAGTACTTC.

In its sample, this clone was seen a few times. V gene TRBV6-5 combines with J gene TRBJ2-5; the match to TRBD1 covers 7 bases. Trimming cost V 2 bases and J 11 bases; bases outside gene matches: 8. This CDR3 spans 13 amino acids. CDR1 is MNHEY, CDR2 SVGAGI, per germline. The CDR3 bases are TGTGCCAGCAGTTACGGGGACAGCGCAGGGCAGTACTTC. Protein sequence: CASSYGDSAGQYF.

The CDR3 here is CASSTDTDRGPQHF. As DNA, the CDR3 is TGTGCCAGCTCAACGGACACGGACCGCGGGCCCCAGCATTTT. The chain is built from TRBV18 and TRBJ1-5, with D perhaps TRBD1 (5 bases). Trimming took off 5 bases at V and 9 bases at J, with 17 bases between the two ends. This CDR3 comprises 14 residues. CDR1 KGHSH and CDR2 LQKENI come from the germline V gene. Full variable domain (missing parts from reference TRBV18 and TRBJ1-5): NAGVMQNPRHLVRRRGQEARLRCSPMKGHSHVYWYRQLPEEGLKFMVYLQKENIIDESGMPKERFSAEFPKEGPSILRIQQVVRGDSAAYFCASSTDTDRGPQHFGDGTRLSIL.

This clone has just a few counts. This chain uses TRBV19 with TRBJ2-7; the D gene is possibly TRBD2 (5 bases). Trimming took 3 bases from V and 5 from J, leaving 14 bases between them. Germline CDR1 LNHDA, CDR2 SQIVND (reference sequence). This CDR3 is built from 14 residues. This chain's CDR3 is CASSIPGIYDEQYF. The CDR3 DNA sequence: TGTGCCAGTAGTATTCCGGGAATTTACGACGAGCAGTACTTC.

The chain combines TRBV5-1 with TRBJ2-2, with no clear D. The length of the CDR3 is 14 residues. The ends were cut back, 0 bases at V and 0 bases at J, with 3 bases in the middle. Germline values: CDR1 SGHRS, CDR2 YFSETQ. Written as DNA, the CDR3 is TGCGCCAGCAGCTTGGACTCGAACACCGGGGAGCTGTTTTTT. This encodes CASSLDSNTGELFF.

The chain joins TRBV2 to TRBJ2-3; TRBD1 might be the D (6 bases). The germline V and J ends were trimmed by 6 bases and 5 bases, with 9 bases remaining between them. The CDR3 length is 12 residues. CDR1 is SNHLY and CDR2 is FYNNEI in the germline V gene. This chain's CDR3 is CASRTDRDTQYF. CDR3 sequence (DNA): TGTGCCAGCAGGACGGACAGAGATACGCAGTATTTT. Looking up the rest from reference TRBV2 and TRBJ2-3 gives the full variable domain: EPEVTQTPSHQVTQMGQEVILRCVPISNHLYFYWYRQILGQKVEFLVSFYNNEISEKSEIFDDQFSVERPDGSNFTLKIRSTKLEDSAMYFCASRTDRDTQYFGPGTRLTVL.

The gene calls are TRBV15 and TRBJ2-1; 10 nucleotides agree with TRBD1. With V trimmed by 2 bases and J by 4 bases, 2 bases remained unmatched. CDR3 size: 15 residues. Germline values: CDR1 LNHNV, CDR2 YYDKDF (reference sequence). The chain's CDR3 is CATSRRGQGYNEQFF. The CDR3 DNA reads TGTGCCACCAGCAGAAGGGGACAGGGGTACAATGAGCAGTTCTTC.

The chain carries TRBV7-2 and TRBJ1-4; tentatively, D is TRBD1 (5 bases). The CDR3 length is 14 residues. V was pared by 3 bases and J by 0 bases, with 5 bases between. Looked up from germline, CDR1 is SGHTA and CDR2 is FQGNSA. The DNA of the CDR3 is TGTGCCAGCAGCTTGACAGCAACTAATGAAAAACTGTTTTTT. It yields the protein CASSLTATNEKLFF. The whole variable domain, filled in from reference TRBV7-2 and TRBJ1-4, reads GAGVSQSPSNKVTEKGKDVELRCDPISGHTALYWYRQSLGQGLEFLIYFQGNSAPDKSGLPSDRFSAERTGGSVSTLTIQRTQQEDSAVYLCASSLTATNEKLFFGSGTQLSVL.

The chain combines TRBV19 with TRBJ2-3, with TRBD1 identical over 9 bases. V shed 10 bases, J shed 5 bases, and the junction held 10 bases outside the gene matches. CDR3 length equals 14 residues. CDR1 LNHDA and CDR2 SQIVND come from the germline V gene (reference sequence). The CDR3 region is CATKDRGAVDTQYF. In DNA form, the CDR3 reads TGTGCCACCAAGGACAGGGGAGCAGTAGATACGCAGTATTTT.

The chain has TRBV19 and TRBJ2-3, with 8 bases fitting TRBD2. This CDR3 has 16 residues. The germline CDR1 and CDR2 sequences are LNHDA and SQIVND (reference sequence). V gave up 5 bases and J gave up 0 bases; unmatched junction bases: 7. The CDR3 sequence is CASSRGLGGSTDTQYF. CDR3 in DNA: TGTGCCAGTAGTCGGGGACTAGGGGGTAGCACAGATACGCAGTATTTT.